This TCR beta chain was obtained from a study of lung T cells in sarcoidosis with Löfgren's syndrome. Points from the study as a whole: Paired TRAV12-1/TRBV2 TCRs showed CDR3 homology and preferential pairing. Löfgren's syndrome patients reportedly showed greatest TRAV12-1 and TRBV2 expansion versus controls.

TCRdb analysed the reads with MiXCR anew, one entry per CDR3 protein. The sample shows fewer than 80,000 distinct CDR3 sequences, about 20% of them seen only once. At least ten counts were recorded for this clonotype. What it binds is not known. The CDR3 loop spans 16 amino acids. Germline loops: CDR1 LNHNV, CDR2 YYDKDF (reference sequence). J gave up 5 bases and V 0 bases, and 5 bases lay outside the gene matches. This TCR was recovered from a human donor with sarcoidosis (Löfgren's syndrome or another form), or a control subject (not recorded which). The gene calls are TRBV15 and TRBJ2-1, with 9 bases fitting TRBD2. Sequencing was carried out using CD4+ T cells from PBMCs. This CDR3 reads CATSRDRAGGNNEQFF. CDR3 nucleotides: TGTGCCACCAGCAGAGATCGCGCGGGAGGGAACAATGAGCAGTTCTTC.